These 2 T cell receptor beta chains share one sample of origin, sequenced in a study of blood T cells in healthy people across ages. A sample-barcoded 5' primer and a J-beta primer mix were used in a second PCR of about 6 to 12 cycles. TCRdb fed the 5' RACE reads into MiXCR, producing one record per CDR3 protein. The sample yields about 900,000 distinct CDR3 sequences, 62% seen once. The specimen was blood. The receptors here all came from a man aged 25 to 40 in good health.

J is TRBJ2-1 and V is TRBV7-3, with 8 bases lining up with TRBD2. Trimming took 2 bases from V and 8 from J; bases not matched to a gene: 11. This CDR3 region has 16 residues. Germline CDR1 is SGHTA and CDR2 is FQGTGA. CDR3 sequence reads: CASSLYSGGAIDEQFF. The DNA for the CDR3 is TGTGCCAGCAGCTTATACTCCGGGGGGGCAATCGATGAGCAGTTCTTC.

This clonotype was observed a handful of times. The chain has TRBV12-3 or TRBV12-4 and TRBJ2-7; 8 bases agree with TRBD1. The CDR3 sequence is 15 residues long. V was clipped by 6 bases and J by 3 bases; unmatched bases: 10. The CDR3 spells CASSFAQGAGYEQYF. The CDR3 nucleotides read TGTGCCAGCAGCTTTGCGCAGGGGGCTGGCTACGAGCAGTACTTC.